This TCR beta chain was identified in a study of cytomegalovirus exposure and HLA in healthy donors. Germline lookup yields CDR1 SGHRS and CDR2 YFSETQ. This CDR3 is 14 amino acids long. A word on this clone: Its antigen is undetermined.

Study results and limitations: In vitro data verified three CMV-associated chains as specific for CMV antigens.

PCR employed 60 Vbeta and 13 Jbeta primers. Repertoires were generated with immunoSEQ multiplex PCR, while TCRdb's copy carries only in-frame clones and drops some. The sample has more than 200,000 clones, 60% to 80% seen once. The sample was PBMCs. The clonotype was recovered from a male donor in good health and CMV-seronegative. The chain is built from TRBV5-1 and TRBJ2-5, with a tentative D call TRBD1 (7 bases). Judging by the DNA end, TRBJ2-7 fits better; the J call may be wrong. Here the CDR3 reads CASTGGTADNEQYF. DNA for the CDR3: TGCGCCAGCACCGGAGGGACAGCCGACAACGAGCAGTACTTC.